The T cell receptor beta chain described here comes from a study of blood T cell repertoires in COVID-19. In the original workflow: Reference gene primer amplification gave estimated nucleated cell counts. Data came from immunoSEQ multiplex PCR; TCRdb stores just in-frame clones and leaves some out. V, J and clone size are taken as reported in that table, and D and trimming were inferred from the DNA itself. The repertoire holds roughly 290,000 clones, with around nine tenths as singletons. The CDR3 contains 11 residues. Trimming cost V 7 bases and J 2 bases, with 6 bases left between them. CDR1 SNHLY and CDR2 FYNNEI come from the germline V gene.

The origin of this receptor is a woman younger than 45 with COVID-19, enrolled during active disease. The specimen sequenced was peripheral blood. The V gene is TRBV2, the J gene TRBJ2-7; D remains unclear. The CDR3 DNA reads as TGTGCCAGCATTACAACCTACGAGCAGTACTTC. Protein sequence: CASITTYEQYF.